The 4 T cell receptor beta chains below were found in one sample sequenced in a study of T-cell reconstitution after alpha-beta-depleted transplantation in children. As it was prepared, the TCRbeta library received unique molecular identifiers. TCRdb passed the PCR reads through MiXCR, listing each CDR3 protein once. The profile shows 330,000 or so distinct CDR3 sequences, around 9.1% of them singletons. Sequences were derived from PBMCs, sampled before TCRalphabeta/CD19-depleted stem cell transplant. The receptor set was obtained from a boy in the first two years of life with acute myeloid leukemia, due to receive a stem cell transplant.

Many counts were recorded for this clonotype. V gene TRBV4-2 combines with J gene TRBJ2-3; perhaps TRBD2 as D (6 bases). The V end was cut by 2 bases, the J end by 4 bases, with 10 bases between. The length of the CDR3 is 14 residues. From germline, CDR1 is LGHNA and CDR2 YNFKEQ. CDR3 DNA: TGTGCCAGCAGCCAAACCGGGACTTCAGATACGCAGTATTTT. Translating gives CASSQTGTSDTQYF.

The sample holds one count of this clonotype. CDR3 coding DNA: TGTGCCAGCAGCTTAGCGGGAGAGGGTTCCTACGAGCAGTACTTC. It specifies CASSLAGEGSYEQYF. The chain links TRBV7-2 to TRBJ2-7; D possibly corresponds to TRBD2 (5 bases). The CDR3 totals 15 residues. From germline, CDR1 is SGHTA and CDR2 FQGNSA. Deletions cut 0 bases from V and 1 base from J, with 10 bases between.

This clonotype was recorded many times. The CDR3 protein is CASSLSQLTYGYTF. CDR3 nucleotides: TGTGCCAGCAGCTTAAGTCAGCTTACCTATGGCTACACCTTC. The gene calls are TRBV7-2 and TRBJ1-2, with unresolved D. V dropped 2 bases and J dropped 4 bases, with 11 bases sitting between them. From germline, CDR1 is SGHTA and CDR2 FQGNSA. The CDR3 has 14 residues.

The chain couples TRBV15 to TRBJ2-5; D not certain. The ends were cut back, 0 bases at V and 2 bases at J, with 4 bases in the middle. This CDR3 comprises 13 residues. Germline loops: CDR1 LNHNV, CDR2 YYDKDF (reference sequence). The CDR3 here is CATSRDFQETQYF. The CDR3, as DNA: TGTGCCACCAGCAGAGACTTTCAAGAGACCCAGTACTTC.